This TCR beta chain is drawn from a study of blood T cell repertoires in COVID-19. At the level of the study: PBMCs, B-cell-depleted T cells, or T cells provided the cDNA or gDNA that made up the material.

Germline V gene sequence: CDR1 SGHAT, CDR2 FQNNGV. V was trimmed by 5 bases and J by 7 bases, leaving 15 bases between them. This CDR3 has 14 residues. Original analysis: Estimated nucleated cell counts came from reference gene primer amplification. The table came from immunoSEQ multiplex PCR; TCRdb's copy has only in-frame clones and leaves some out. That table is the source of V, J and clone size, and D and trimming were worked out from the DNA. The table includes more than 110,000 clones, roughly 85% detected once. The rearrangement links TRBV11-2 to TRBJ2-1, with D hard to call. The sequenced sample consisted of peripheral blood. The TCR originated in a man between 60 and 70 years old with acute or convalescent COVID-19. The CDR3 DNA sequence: TGTGCCAGCAGCCTCACCGGAGTGTCAAATGAGCAGTTCTTC. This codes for CASSLTGVSNEQFF.